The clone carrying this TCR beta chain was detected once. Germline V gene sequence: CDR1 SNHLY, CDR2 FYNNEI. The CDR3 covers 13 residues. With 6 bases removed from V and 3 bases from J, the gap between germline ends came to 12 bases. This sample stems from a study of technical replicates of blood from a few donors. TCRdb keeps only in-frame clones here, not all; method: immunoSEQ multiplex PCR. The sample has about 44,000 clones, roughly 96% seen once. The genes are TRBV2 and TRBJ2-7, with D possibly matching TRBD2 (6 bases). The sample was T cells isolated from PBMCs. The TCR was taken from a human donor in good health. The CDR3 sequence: CASRSGGFYEQYF. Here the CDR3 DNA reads TGTGCCAGCAGATCAGGAGGGTTCTACGAGCAGTACTTC.